This T cell receptor (beta chain) originates from a study of blood T cells in healthy people across ages. Overall study context: Template switching retrieved approximately one barcoded beta molecule for each two T cells. Findings of the study overall: Underestimates were what the diversity estimates from one million T cells were considered to be. Long-lived donors had more naive CD4+ cells and higher diversity than aged donors.

On this clonotype itself: Its specificity is not known.

CDR3 length: 14 amino acids. Trimming left V 6 bases short and J 4 bases short, with 12 bases between. Germline V gene lookup returns CDR1 MNHNS and CDR2 SASEGT. Through a sample-barcoded 5' primer and a J-beta primer mix, a second PCR was run for roughly 6 to 11 cycles. TCRdb itself ran the 5' RACE reads through MiXCR, one entry per CDR3 protein. The data hold roughly 800,000 distinct CDR3 sequences, with 55% to 75% observed a single time. This receptor was obtained from a man aged 30 to 39 in good health. The sequencing input was blood. The genes are TRBV6-1 and TRBJ2-2; D gene unclear. The CDR3 sequence is CASSWTAPTGELFF. As DNA, the CDR3 is TGTGCCAGCAGCTGGACCGCCCCCACCGGGGAGCTGTTTTTT.